Listed here is a single TCR beta chain. The protocol was immunoSEQ multiplex PCR, while the TCRdb copy is restricted to in-frame clones and leaves out a portion. This repertoire shows 150,000 to 200,000 clones, 91% found once; its top ten account for approximately 1.5%. CDR1 is SGDLS, CDR2 YYNGEE, per germline. Deletions cut 4 bases from V and 8 bases from J, with 7 bases between. This CDR3 has 11 amino acids. These data belong to a study of control samples from healthy donors and cancer patients. The V gene is TRBV9, the J gene TRBJ2-1, with D unclear. This clonotype originated in a young woman in good health. The specimen was blood. The DNA of the CDR3 is TGTGCCAGCAGCCCCCACCATGAGCAGTTCTTC. It yields the protein CASSPHHEQFF.